This T cell receptor (beta chain) was retrieved from a study of long-term antiretroviral therapy in people with HIV. Study observations and caveats: CDR3 lengths in HIV samples spanned a narrower range than controls. The study collected no data on ART adherence, viral resistance or therapy changes.

Germline CDR1 and CDR2: SGHTA and FQGNSA. The V and J ends lost 1 base and 7 bases respectively, with 11 bases between them. CDR3 length: 14 amino acids. Comments on this clone: Its antigen is as yet unknown.

They ran version v3.0 of the immunoSEQ assay at survey level. Profiled with immunoSEQ multiplex PCR; TCRdb holds only in-frame clones, not every one. The top ten clones hold about 4.6% of a sample with under 45,000 clones, 85% of them seen once. This sequence was found in a young woman with HIV. V is TRBV7-2 and J is TRBJ1-5; D is ambiguous. The starting material was unsorted PBMCs, obtained roughly 2.9 years before starting antiretroviral therapy. The CDR3 is CASSLVAGGQPQHF. CDR3 bases: TGTGCCAGCAGCTTAGTGGCGGGAGGCCAGCCCCAGCATTTT.